This T cell receptor beta chain was retrieved from a study of shared clonotypes between healthy human individuals. TCRdb's table, derived via immunoSEQ multiplex PCR, lists solely in-frame clones and lacks some. Among millions of clones listed, approximately 94% were seen once. CD45RO-negative CD8 cells positively selected for CCR7 made up the naive population, which excluded terminally differentiated effector memory CD45RA+ cells. This clonotype originated in a man aged 18 to 30 in good health. Some clones in this sample may be carry-over from other donors' samples. Sequences were obtained from naive CD8+ T cells from PBMCs.

The CDR3 loop reads CASSYLTGTGNGYTF. The CDR3 DNA follows: TGTGCCAGCAGCTACCTAACCGGGACAGGGAATGGCTACACCTTC. This rearrangement joins TRBV7-8 to TRBJ1-2; 9 positions agree with TRBD1. This CDR3 comprises 15 residues. V shed 4 bases and J 6 bases; nucleotides not matched to a gene: 9. Germline V gene data show CDR1 as SGHVS and CDR2 as FQNEAQ.